Sequencing of this TCR beta chain was carried out in a study of blood T cell repertoires in COVID-19. About the research overall: Material from acute and convalescent COVID-19 was sourced from the United States, Italy and Spain.

There are a few counts of this clone. As processed by the authors: Reference gene primer amplification yielded estimated nucleated cell counts. Here immunoSEQ multiplex PCR was the method, and the copy in TCRdb shows in-frame clones only, minus some. The V and J calls and clone size come from that table; D and trimming were worked out from the DNA. The sample consists of 250,000 or so clones, about nine tenths of them appearing once. The TCR sequence derives from a man aged 40-55 years with active or convalescent COVID-19. The sample comprised peripheral blood.

CDR3 nucleotides: TGTGCCAGCACCCTAACTCCGGACAGCACCTACGAGCAGTACTTC. It specifies CASTLTPDSTYEQYF. The rearrangement joins TRBV9 to TRBJ2-7; D possibly corresponds to TRBD1 (6 bases). The CDR3 sequence is 15 residues long. Per the germline V gene, CDR1 is SGDLS and CDR2 is YYNGEE. The ends were cut back, 6 bases at V and 2 bases at J, with 18 bases in the middle.